This entry features one T cell receptor (beta chain) sequence. Its specificity is not known. Being one base from a much bigger clone, this may be a read error. CDR3 length: 15 residues. Trimming stripped 5 bases from V and 2 bases from J, with 14 bases between. Germline lookup yields CDR1 LGHNA and CDR2 YNFKEQ. This sample is drawn from a study of T cells in narcolepsy. Across the whole study: Patients with NT1 or NT2 and healthy control donors were enrolled. Findings of the study overall: Reportedly, autoreactive clonotypes were serially detected in patients' blood but not controls'. Comparing one patient's CSF and blood CD4+ clonotypes highlighted HCRT- and TRIB2-specific autoreactive clonotypes.

Data came from immunoSEQ multiplex PCR; TCRdb stores just in-frame clones and leaves some out. The sample has a few thousand clones; 26% are singletons. V and J are TRBV4-2 and TRBJ2-3; tentatively, D is TRBD1 or TRBD2 (7 bases each). The source material was cultured CD4+ T cells from cerebrospinal fluid. This receptor was taken from a human donor with narcolepsy. CDR3 DNA sequence: TGTGCCAGCAGCGTCCAGGGGGGGAACACAGATACGCAGTATTTT. Translated: CASSVQGGNTDTQYF.